The subject of this entry is one T cell receptor (beta chain). TCRdb itself ran the RACE reads through MiXCR, one entry per CDR3 protein. The table shows about 170,000 distinct CDR3 sequences, with about a quarter occurring only once. This record belongs to a study of human T cells and chemical hapten exposure. Study at large: Alopecia universalis, totalis or areata was present in patients who were mostly female.

V lost 5 bases to trimming and J lost 12 bases, with 23 bases between them. Germline V gene lookup returns CDR1 DFQATT and CDR2 SNEGSKA (reference sequence). The CDR3 spans 14 residues. The time point denotes: patch test 3, about 24 weeks after DPC sensitization. Treatment specified: therapeutic diphenylcyclopropenone sensitization with weekly scalp DPC. This TCR derives from a young woman with alopecia areata. Some clones in this sample may be carry-over from other donors' samples. The rearrangement joins TRBV20-1 to TRBJ2-1; D is perhaps TRBD2 (5 bases). Sequencing used whole blood, obtained in connection with sensitization to the hapten diphenylcyclopropenone (DPC). The CDR3 DNA reads as TGCAGTGCTCTGTCATGGAGGAAGTTTTTAGGGCAGTTCTTC. Its translation: CSALSWRKFLGQFF.